The 26 T cell receptor beta chains in this list originate from one sample, sequenced in a study of CD8 T cells in ankylosing spondylitis. TCRdb ran MiXCR on the 5' RACE reads and lists one entry per CDR3 protein. The sample gives 250,000 to 350,000 distinct CDR3 sequences, around 20% of which show up once; 3.5% is in the top ten. The sequenced sample was blood, either unsorted or a sorted T cell fraction (not recorded which). These receptors originate from a female donor with ankylosing spondylitis or in good health (not recorded which).

This clonotype was detected only a few times. For the CDR3, the DNA is TGTGCCAGCAGTTTGGGCTACTTGTCCTACAATGAGCAGTTCTTC. Protein product: CASSLGYLSYNEQFF. The gene calls are TRBV12-3 or TRBV12-4 and TRBJ2-1; D gene unclear. The CDR3 loop spans 15 amino acids. Trimming removed 3 bases at V and 1 base at J, with 10 bases between.

The chain is built from TRBV12-2 and TRBJ1-1; the DNA was not compared with TRBD1, the D call given in the table. TRBV12-2 counts as a pseudogene. The CDR3 spans 13 residues. CDR3 sequence (DNA): TGTGCAAGTCGCTTAGATTGGGGGGCTGAAGCTTTCTTT. It specifies CASRLDWGAEAFF.

This clonotype was picked up a small number of times. Its ends do not fully match the called genes, so a read error is possible. This chain links TRBV7-7 with TRBJ1-5; 8 bases agree with TRBD1. This CDR3 contains 17 residues. CDR1 is SSHAT, CDR2 FNYEAQ, per germline (reference sequence). The CDR3 spells CASSQTQRDRLNQPQHF. The CDR3 DNA follows: TGTGCTAGCAGCCAGACGCAGAGGGACAGGCTCAATCAGCCCCAGCATTTT. Looking up the rest from reference TRBV7-7 and TRBJ1-5 gives the full variable domain: GAGVSQSPRYKVTKRGQDVTLRCDPISSHATLYWYQQALGQGPEFLTYFNYEAQPDKSGLPSDRFSAERPEGSISTLTIQRTEQRDSAMYRCASSQTQRDRLNQPQHFGDGTRLSIL.

The rearrangement links TRBV9 to TRBJ2-7; 11 nucleotides agree with TRBD2. The CDR3 extends over 13 amino acids. Germline V gene data show CDR1 as SGDLS and CDR2 as YYNGEE. The CDR3, as DNA: TGTGGAGGGGCTACTAGCGGGAGCTACGAGCAGTACTTC. It is translated as CGGATSGSYEQYF.

This clonotype was counted between two and nine times. J is TRBJ1-4 and V is TRBV24-1; D may be TRBD1 (5 bases). Germline V lookup: CDR1 KGHDR, CDR2 SFDVKD. The CDR3 is 14 residues long. V was cut by 5 bases and J by 2 bases, with 8 bases left in between. CDR3 amino acids: CATSAGGTNEKLFF. The DNA of the CDR3 is TGTGCCACCAGTGCCGGGGGTACTAATGAAAAACTGTTTTTT.

This clonotype was counted at least ten times. V gene TRBV29-1 combines with J gene TRBJ2-5, with D hard to call. Germline lookup yields CDR1 SQVTM and CDR2 ANQGSEA. Trimming stripped 4 bases from V and 2 bases from J, with 5 bases between. The CDR3 consists of 11 residues. DNA of the CDR3: TGCAGCGTTGTCAGGCAAGAGACCCAGTACTTC. Protein: CSVVRQETQYF.

This clonotype was found many times. The chain joins TRBV20-1 to TRBJ2-1, with D tentatively TRBD1 (5 bases). CDR3 length: 17 residues. Per the germline V gene, CDR1 is DFQATT and CDR2 is SNEGSKA (reference sequence). V was clipped by 2 bases and J by 6 bases, with 23 bases between them. CDR3 loop: CSARFPRDEFRVNEQFF. Written as DNA, the CDR3 is TGCAGTGCTAGATTTCCCAGGGATGAATTTCGGGTCAATGAGCAGTTCTTC.

The V call is TRBV7-2, the J call TRBJ1-2; tentative D call: TRBD1 (6 bases). This CDR3 spans 16 amino acids. The germline CDR1 and CDR2 sequences are SGHTA and FQGNSA. V was shortened by 4 bases and J by 6 bases, with 21 bases between the two germline ends. CDR3 sequence (DNA): TGTGCCAGCAGCTCCATAATTGGGGGCCTCCCACATGGCTACACCTTC. Protein sequence: CASSSIIGGLPHGYTF.

The chain joins TRBV20-1 to TRBJ2-2; 10 positions agree with TRBD2. CDR3 length: 15 residues. V lost 6 bases, J lost 4 bases, and 8 bases stayed unmatched. Germline CDR1 and CDR2: DFQATT and SNEGSKA (reference sequence). CDR3 residues: CSAPRLAGLTGELFF. The CDR3 DNA is TGCAGTGCCCCACGACTAGCGGGTCTCACCGGGGAGCTGTTTTTT.

The chain uses TRBV12-3 or TRBV12-4 and TRBJ2-1; 13 bases fit TRBD2. V trimming: 7 bases; J trimming: 12 bases; junction bases outside the gene matches: 12. This CDR3 has 15 amino acids. As DNA, the CDR3 is TGTGCCAGCACAACCCCCGGGACTAGCGGGGCGGCGCAGTTCTTC. Amino acids: CASTTPGTSGAAQFF.

The rearrangement links TRBV2 to TRBJ1-5; D is possibly TRBD1 (5 bases). Trimming left V 3 bases short and J 3 bases short, with 15 bases between. This CDR3 has 16 residues. CDR1 and CDR2 from the germline V gene are SNHLY and FYNNEI. The CDR3 coding sequence is TGTGCCAGCAGTGAGTCCGGGGGTATGAACAATCAGCCCCAGCATTTT. It codes for CASSESGGMNNQPQHF.

This clonotype was counted once. This chain uses TRBV4-3 with TRBJ2-3; the D gene is possibly TRBD1 (6 bases). V was trimmed by 4 bases and J by 4 bases, leaving 9 bases between them. CDR1 and CDR2 from the germline V gene are LGHNA and YSLEER. The CDR3 totals 13 residues. The CDR3 coding sequence is TGCGCCAGCAGCCTACAGGGTCCAGATACGCAGTATTTT. Residues: CASSLQGPDTQYF.

This clonotype was found a few times. The DNA for the CDR3 is TGCAGCGCGCTGACAGGGCATGGCTACACCTTC. Translation: CSALTGHGYTF. J is TRBJ1-2 and V is TRBV29-1; 7 nucleotides match TRBD1. The J segment lost 6 bases and the V segment lost 7 bases, leaving 5 bases of the junction unmatched. The germline V gene has CDR1 SQVTM and CDR2 ANQGSEA. The CDR3 has 11 amino acids.

This clonotype has just a few counts. J is TRBJ2-1 and V is TRBV7-6; D possibly corresponds to TRBD1 (5 bases). The CDR3 runs to 17 residues. Trimming removed 8 bases at V and 4 bases at J, with 24 bases between. The germline CDR1 and CDR2 sequences are SGHVS and FNYEAQ. This CDR3 reads CASFDPRATRRYNEQFF. The CDR3, as DNA: TGTGCCAGCTTTGACCCCAGGGCAACTCGACGATACAATGAGCAGTTCTTC. Supplemented by reference TRBV7-6 and TRBJ2-1, the full variable domain reads GAGVSQSPRYKVTKRGQDVALRCDPISGHVSLYWYRQALGQGPEFLTYFNYEAQQDKSGLPNDRFSAERPEGSISTLTIQRTEQRDSAMYRCASFDPRATRRYNEQFFGPGTRLTVL.

The V gene is TRBV9, the J gene TRBJ2-5, with 12 positions matching TRBD2. Germline values: CDR1 SGDLS, CDR2 YYNGEE. This CDR3 contains 15 residues. Trimming took 4 bases from V and 4 from J; bases not matched to a gene: 5. This CDR3 reads CASSPEGLAGETQYF. The CDR3 bases are TGTGCCAGCAGCCCCGAGGGACTAGCGGGAGAGACCCAGTACTTC.

The CDR3 protein is CASSLEYGPNTEAFF. CDR3 bases: TGTGCCAGCAGCTTAGAATACGGGCCTAACACTGAAGCTTTCTTT. The chain joins TRBV11-3 to TRBJ1-1, with D unclear. Trimming pared 0 bases from V and 2 bases from J, leaving 10 bases between. This CDR3 is built from 15 residues. CDR1 SGHNT and CDR2 YENEEA come from the germline V gene.

This clonotype was observed a handful of times. The rearrangement links TRBV28 to TRBJ2-7; 12 nucleotides line up with TRBD2. V was clipped by 6 bases and J by 6 bases; unmatched bases: 9. The CDR3 covers 15 residues. Germline-derived CDR1 and CDR2 are MDHEN and SYDVKM. The CDR3 DNA reads TGTGCCAGCAGGACGCGACTAGCGGGAGTTTCCGAGCAGTACTTC. Translation gives CASRTRLAGVSEQYF.

This clonotype was seen repeatedly, ten times or more. This CDR3 is CASSAGGDYNEQFF. The CDR3 DNA is TGTGCCAGCAGCGCAGGAGGGGATTACAATGAGCAGTTCTTC. The chain recombines TRBV12-3 or TRBV12-4 with TRBJ2-1; TRBD2 might be the D (6 bases). Trimming took off 6 bases at V and 4 bases at J, with 13 bases between the two ends. CDR3 length: 14 residues.

Notes on this clonotype: Its ends do not fully match the called genes, so a read error is possible. The chain carries TRBV7-7 and TRBJ2-3; D could derive from TRBD1 or TRBD2 (6 bases each). The length of the CDR3 is 14 residues. Germline V gene lookup returns CDR1 SSHAT and CDR2 FNYEAQ (reference sequence). This CDR3 is CASSPTGGKGEQYF. The CDR3 DNA sequence: TGTGCTAGCAGCCCGACCGGGGGCAAGGGTGAGCAGTATTTT.

The chain has TRBV25-1 and TRBJ1-4; a possible D gene is TRBD1 (5 bases). The CDR3 loop spans 13 amino acids. The germline V and J ends were trimmed by 7 bases and 11 bases, with 17 bases remaining between them. CDR1 and CDR2 from the germline V gene are MGHDK and SYGVNS. The CDR3 region is CASNLAGTGKLFF. The CDR3 DNA is TGTGCCAGCAATCTCGCCGGGACCGGGAAACTGTTTTTT. Variable domain in full (rest from reference TRBV25-1 and TRBJ1-4): EADIYQTPRYLVIGTGKKITLECSQTMGHDKMYWYQQDPGMELHLIHYSYGVNSTEKGDLSSESTVSRIRTEHFPLTLESARPSHTSQYLCASNLAGTGKLFFGSGTQLSVL.

The J gene is TRBJ1-2, the V gene TRBV24-1; the D is unclear. The length of the CDR3 is 13 residues. V lost 0 bases and J lost 5, with 6 bases in between. CDR1 and CDR2 (germline): KGHDR, SFDVKD. This CDR3 reads CATSDLGDYGYTF. As DNA, the CDR3 is TGTGCCACCAGTGATTTGGGCGATTATGGCTACACCTTC.

The chain has TRBV20-1 and TRBJ1-3; D is unresolved. V was pared by 1 base and J by 8 bases, with 12 bases between. Germline loops: CDR1 DFQATT, CDR2 SNEGSKA (reference sequence). The CDR3 covers 13 residues. The CDR3: CSARGPRGDTIYF. The CDR3 DNA reads as TGCAGTGCTAGAGGTCCCCGAGGAGACACCATATATTTT.

V is TRBV12-3 or TRBV12-4 and J is TRBJ2-1; 13 bases are a match to TRBD2. After removal of 6 bases from V and 8 bases from J, the junction contained 1 base not matched to a gene. The CDR3 totals 13 residues. In nucleotides, the CDR3 is TGTGCCAGCAGACTAGCGGGAGGGCATGAGCAGTTCTTC. Residues: CASRLAGGHEQFF.

This clonotype was recorded a few times. This sequence joins TRBV12-3 or TRBV12-4 and TRBJ2-1; 10 nucleotides match TRBD1. Trimming at V came to 5 bases and at J to 11 bases, leaving 6 bases not matched to a gene. The CDR3 sequence is 13 residues long. CDR3 region: CASSRTGGIQQFF. As DNA, the CDR3 is TGTGCCAGCAGTAGGACAGGGGGGATTCAGCAGTTCTTC.

This clonotype was seen a few times. The V gene is TRBV4-3, the J gene TRBJ1-5; D call uncertain. Germline V CDR1 and CDR2: LGHNA, YSLEER. The CDR3 spans 15 residues. V gave up 0 bases and J gave up 7 bases, with 13 bases separating them. The CDR3 DNA sequence: TGCGCCAGCAGCCAAGAATTCGGAGTTGGGCAGCCCCAGCATTTT. This codes for CASSQEFGVGQPQHF.

This clonotype was counted a few times. This chain uses TRBV28 with TRBJ2-3; D tentatively fits TRBD1 or TRBD2 (5 bases each). The CDR3 is 13 amino acids. Trimming left V 3 bases short and J 6 bases short, with 10 bases between. The germline CDR1 and CDR2 sequences are MDHEN and SYDVKM. CDR3 sequence reads: CASSFIGADTQYF. CDR3 nucleotide sequence: TGTGCCAGCAGTTTCATCGGGGCCGATACGCAGTATTTT.